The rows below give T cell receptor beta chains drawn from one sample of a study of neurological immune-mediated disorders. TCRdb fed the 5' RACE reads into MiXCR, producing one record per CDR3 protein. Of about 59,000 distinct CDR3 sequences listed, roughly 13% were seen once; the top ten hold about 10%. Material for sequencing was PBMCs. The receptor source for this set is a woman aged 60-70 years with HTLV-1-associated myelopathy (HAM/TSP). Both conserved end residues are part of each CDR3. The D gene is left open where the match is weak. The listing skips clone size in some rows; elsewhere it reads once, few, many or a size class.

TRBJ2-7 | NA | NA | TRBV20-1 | TGCAGTGTTATGACAGGAGGCTACGAGCAGTACTTC | CSVMTGGYEQYF
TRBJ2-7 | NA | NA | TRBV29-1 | TGCAGCGTTGAGTCGGGGGTCGAGCAGTACTTC | CSVESGVEQYF
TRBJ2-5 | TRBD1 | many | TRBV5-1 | TGCGCCAGCAGCCAAGGGACAGGGGAGCAAGAGACCCAGTACTTC | CASSQGTGEQETQYF
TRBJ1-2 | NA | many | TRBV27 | TGTGCCAGCAGTATAGGCGAGAACTATGGCTACACCTTC | CASSIGENYGYTF
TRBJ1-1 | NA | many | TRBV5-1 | TGCGCCAGCAGCTTGGGGGGAAATGCTGGTAGCACTGAAGCTTTCTTT | CASSLGGNAGSTEAFF
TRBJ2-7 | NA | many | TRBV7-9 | TGTGCCAGCAGCTTAGGTACTAGCGAGCAGTACTTC | CASSLGTSEQYF
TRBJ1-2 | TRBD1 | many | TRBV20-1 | TGCAGTGCAACGACCGGGACAGCTTATGGCTACACCTTC | CSATTGTAYGYTF
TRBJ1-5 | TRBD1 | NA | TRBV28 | TGTGCCAGTAGTACCCAGGACAGGGGCAATCAGCCCCAGCATTTT | CASSTQDRGNQPQHF
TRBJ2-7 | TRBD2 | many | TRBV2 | TGTGCCAGCAGTACGGGACTAGTAGTCTACGAGCAGTACTTC | CASSTGLVVYEQYF
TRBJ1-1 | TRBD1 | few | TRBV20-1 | TGCAGTGCCTCGAAAGCAGGGGGCACTAATTCTGAAGCTTTCTTT | CSASKAGGTNSEAFF
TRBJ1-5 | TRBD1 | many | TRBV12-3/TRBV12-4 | TGTGCCAGCAGCCAGGACAGGTGGTATCAGCCCCAGCATTTT | CASSQDRWYQPQHF
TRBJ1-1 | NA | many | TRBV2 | TGTGCCAGCAGTGTCCGGGGGGCGGACACTGAAGCTTTCTTT | CASSVRGADTEAFF
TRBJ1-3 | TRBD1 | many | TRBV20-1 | TGCAGTGCTAGAGACCCGGGACAGGGGGGCGGAAACACCATATATTTT | CSARDPGQGGGNTIYF
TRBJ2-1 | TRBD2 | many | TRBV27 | TGTGCCAGCGGGAGATTGGGACTAGCGGGCTCCTACAATGAGCAGTTCTTC | CASGRLGLAGSYNEQFF
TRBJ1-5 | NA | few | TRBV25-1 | TGTGCCAGCAGTCAAGCGGGGAATCAGCCCCAGCATTTT | CASSQAGNQPQHF
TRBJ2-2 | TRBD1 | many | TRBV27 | TGTGCCAGCAGTGCTCCGGGACAGTCTACCGGGGAGCTGTTTTTT | CASSAPGQSTGELFF
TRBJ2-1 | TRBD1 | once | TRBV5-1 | TGCGCCATCAGCTTCGAACAGGGGGTTGGTAATGAGCAGTTCTTC | CAISFEQGVGNEQFF
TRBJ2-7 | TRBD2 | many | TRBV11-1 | TGTGCCAGCAGCCCTCCGGGACTAGCCTCTTACGAGCAGTACTTC | CASSPPGLASYEQYF
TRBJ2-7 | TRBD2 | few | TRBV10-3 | TGTGCCATCAGTGAGTATAGCGGGAGGTCGTACGAGCAGTACTTC | CAISEYSGRSYEQYF
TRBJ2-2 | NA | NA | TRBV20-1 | TGCAGTGCTAGAGAGGCTCTGTACACCGGGGAGCTGTTTTTT | CSAREALYTGELFF
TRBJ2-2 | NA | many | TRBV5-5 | TGTGCCAGCCTATACCAAGGTCACTCAAACACCGGGGAGCTGTTTTTT | CASLYQGHSNTGELFF
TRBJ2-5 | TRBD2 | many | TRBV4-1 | TGCGCCAGCAGCCAACAACTAGCGGGAGGGGAGACCCAGTACTTC | CASSQQLAGGETQYF
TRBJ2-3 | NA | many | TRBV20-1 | TGCAGTGCTAGAGATAGGGGAGGACCTAGCACAGATACGCAGTATTTT | CSARDRGGPSTDTQYF
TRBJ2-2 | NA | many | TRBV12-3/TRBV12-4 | TGTGCCAGCAGTTTAATGCCCGGGGAGCTGTTTTTT | CASSLMPGELFF
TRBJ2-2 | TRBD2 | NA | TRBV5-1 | TGCGCCAGCAGGAAACTAGCGGTAGGGCCTCCTAACACCGGGGAGCTGTTTTTT | CASRKLAVGPPNTGELFF
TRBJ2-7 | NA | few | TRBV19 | TGTGCCAGTAGATCGGACGGCTCCTACGAGCAGTACTTC | CASRSDGSYEQYF
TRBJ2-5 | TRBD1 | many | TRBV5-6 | TGTGCCAGCAGCTTGAAAAGGGGGCAGGAGACCCAGTACTTC | CASSLKRGQETQYF
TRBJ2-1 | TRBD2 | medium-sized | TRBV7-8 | TGTGCCAGCAGCTTAGGACTAGCGAGTGAGCAGTTCTTC | CASSLGLASEQFF
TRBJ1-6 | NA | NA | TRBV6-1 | TGTGCCAGCAGTGAAGGGTTCATCAAAAGCTCATATAATTCACCCCTCCACTTT | CASSEGFIKSSYNSPLHF
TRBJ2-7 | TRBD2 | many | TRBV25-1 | TGTGCCAGCAGGGGGGAGGGACGGAAGACCTACGAGCAGTACTTC | CASRGEGRKTYEQYF
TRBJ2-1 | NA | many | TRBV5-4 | TGTGCCAGCAGCTTGGAGAGCAAATCCAATGAGCAGTTCTTC | CASSLESKSNEQFF
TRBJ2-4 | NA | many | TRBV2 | TGTGCCAGCAGTGAAGCGGGGGTAGCCAAAAACATTCAGTACTTC | CASSEAGVAKNIQYF